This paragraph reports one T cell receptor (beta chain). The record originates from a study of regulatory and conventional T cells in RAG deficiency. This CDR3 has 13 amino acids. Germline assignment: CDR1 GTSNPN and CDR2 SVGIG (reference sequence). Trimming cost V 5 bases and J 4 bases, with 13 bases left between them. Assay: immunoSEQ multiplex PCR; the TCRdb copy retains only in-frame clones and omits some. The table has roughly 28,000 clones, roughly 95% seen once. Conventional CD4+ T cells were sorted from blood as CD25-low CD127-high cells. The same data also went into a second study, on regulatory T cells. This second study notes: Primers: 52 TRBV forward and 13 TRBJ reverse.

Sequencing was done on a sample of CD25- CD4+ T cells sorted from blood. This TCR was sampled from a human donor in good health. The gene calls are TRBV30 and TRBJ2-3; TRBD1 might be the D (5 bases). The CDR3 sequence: CAWQGLGPDTQYF. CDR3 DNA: TGTGCCTGGCAGGGATTGGGTCCAGATACGCAGTATTTT.